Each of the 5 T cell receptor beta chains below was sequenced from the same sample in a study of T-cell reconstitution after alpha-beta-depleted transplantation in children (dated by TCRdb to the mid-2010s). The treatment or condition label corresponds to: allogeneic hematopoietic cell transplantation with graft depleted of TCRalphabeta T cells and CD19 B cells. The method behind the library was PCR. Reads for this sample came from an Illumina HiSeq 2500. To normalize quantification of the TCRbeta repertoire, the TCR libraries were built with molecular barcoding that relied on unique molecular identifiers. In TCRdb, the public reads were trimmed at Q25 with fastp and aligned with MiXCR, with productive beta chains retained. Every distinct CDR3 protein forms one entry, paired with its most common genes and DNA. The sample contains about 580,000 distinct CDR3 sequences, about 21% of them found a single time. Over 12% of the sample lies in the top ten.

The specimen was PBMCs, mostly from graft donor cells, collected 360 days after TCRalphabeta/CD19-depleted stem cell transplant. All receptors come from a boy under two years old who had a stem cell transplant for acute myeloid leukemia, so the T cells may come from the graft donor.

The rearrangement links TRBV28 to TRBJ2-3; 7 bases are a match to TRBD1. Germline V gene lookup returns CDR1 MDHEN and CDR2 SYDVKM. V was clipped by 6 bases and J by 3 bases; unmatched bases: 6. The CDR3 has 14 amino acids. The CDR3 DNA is TGTGCCAGCAGCAGGGGGATTTATACAGATACGCAGTATTTT. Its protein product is CASSRGIYTDTQYF. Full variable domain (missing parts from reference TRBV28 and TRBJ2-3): DVKVTQSSRYLVKRTGEKVFLECVQDMDHENMFWYRQDPGLGLRLIYFSYDVKMKEKGDIPEGYSVSREKKERFSLILESASTNQTSMYLCASSRGIYTDTQYFGPGTRLTVL.

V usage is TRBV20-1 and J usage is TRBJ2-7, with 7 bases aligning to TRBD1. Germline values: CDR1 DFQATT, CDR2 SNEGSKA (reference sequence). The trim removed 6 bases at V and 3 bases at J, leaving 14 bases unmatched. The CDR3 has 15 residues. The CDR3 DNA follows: TGCAGTGCCAGCCCCGCACAGGGGCCTAGCTACGAGCAGTACGTC. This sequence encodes CSASPAQGPSYEQYV.

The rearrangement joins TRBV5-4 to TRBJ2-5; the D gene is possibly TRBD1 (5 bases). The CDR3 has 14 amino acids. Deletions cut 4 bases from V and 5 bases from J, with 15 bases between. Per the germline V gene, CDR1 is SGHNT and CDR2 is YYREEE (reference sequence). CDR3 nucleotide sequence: TGTGCCAGCAGCCTATCTAGGGGTAGTGAGACCCAGTACTTC. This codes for CASSLSRGSETQYF.

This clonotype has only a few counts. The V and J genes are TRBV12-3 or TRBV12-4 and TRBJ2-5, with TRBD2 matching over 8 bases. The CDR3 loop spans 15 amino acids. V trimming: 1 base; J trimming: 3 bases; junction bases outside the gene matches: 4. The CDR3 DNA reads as TGTGCCAGCAGTTTAGGTAGCGGGGATAAAGAGACCCAGTACTTC. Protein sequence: CASSLGSGDKETQYF.

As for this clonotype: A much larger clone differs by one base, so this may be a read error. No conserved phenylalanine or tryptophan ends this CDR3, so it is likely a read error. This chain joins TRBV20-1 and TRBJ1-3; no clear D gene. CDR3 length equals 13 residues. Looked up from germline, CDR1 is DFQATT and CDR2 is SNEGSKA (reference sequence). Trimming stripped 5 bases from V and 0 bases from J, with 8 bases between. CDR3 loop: CSAYTSSGNTIYS. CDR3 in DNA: TGCAGTGCTTACACCAGCTCTGGAAACACCATATATTCT.